A selection of T cell receptor beta chains follows, all from one sample in a study of T cell clones after liver transplantation. Some clones are missing from TCRdb's copy, which holds only in-frame ones; the method was immunoSEQ multiplex PCR. The sample has over 60,000 clones, under 90% seen once. Specimen: CD4+ T cells from blood, collected before liver transplant. The source is a human donor who received a liver transplant. Each CDR3 is given with its conserved first and last residue. Some rows mark clone size as missing; the rest say once, few, many or name a class of expanded clone.

abundance: .
j_gene: TRBJ1-1
v_gene: TRBV6-5
len: 15
CDR3aa: CASSYGDFMNTEAFF

abundance: few
j_gene: TRBJ1-4
v_gene: TRBV5-1
len: 14
CDR3aa: CASSLAGHEEKLFF

abundance: .
j_gene: TRBJ1-1
v_gene: TRBV29-1
len: 12
CDR3aa: CSVPGGNFAAFF

abundance: .
j_gene: TRBJ1-1
v_gene: TRBV28
len: 12
CDR3aa: CASGNRQNEAFF

abundance: few
j_gene: TRBJ1-3
v_gene: TRBV28
len: 17
CDR3aa: CASSPPGQGFSGNTIYF

abundance: .
j_gene: TRBJ2-7
v_gene: TRBV6-1
len: 11
CDR3aa: CASQLGYEQYF

abundance: .
j_gene: TRBJ2-1
v_gene: TRBV2
len: 17
CDR3aa: CASSGYFGSLRLIEQFF

abundance: few
j_gene: TRBJ2-1
v_gene: TRBV5-4
len: 16
CDR3aa: CASSLGGSGRFDEQFF

abundance: .
j_gene: TRBJ1-1
v_gene: TRBV18
len: 13
CDR3aa: CASSPLVNTEAFF

abundance: .
j_gene: TRBJ1-1
v_gene: TRBV4-3
len: 13
CDR3aa: CASSQEGGQVAFF

abundance: .
j_gene: TRBJ2-7
v_gene: TRBV10-3
len: 16
CDR3aa: CATRGTSGRTTYEQYF

abundance: .
j_gene: TRBJ2-1
v_gene: TRBV7-9
len: 15
CDR3aa: CASSPGGGNYNEQFF

abundance: .
j_gene: TRBJ2-3
v_gene: TRBV19
len: 17
CDR3aa: CASSPRQGVNWRGTQYF

abundance: .
j_gene: TRBJ1-1
v_gene: TRBV7-2
len: 15
CDR3aa: CASSSMGQGTTEAFF

abundance: .
j_gene: TRBJ2-1
v_gene: TRBV5-1
len: 17
CDR3aa: CASSLAGGLPSINEQFF

abundance: .
j_gene: TRBJ2-7
v_gene: TRBV28
len: 13
CDR3aa: CATVSGGTYEQYF